Following are 10 T cell receptor beta chains from one sample sequenced in a study of control samples from healthy donors and cancer patients. This table comes from immunoSEQ multiplex PCR, and its TCRdb copy is limited to in-frame clones, with some not included. The table lists some 120,000 clones, 90% of them singletons. The material sequenced was blood. The receptors come from a man younger than 30 in good health.

The table lists this clone with a count of one. CDR3 DNA sequence: TGTGCCTGGCGCAGGGATATTGCAAAACTGTTTTTT. This gives the protein CAWRRDIAKLFF. The rearrangement links TRBV30 to TRBJ1-4, with D possibly matching TRBD1 (5 bases). V lost 5 bases and J lost 10, with 14 bases in between. CDR1 is GTSNPN and CDR2 is SVGIG in the germline V gene (reference sequence). This CDR3 has 12 residues.

The chain combines TRBV5-1 with TRBJ1-2; D call uncertain. V was clipped by 2 bases and J by 4 bases, with 18 bases between them. Germline V CDR1 and CDR2: SGHRS, YFSETQ. The CDR3 length is 16 residues. The DNA for the CDR3 is TGCGCCAGCAGCTTAGGGTGGGAGCCGCCAGTCTATGGCTACACCTTC. As protein: CASSLGWEPPVYGYTF.

The chain carries TRBV5-1 and TRBJ1-1, with D possibly matching TRBD1 (5 bases). The germline V gene encodes CDR1 SGHRS and CDR2 YFSETQ. V was trimmed by 6 bases and J by 4 bases, leaving 16 bases between them. CDR3 length: 14 residues. CDR3 sequence: CASTGGGSSTEAFF. The CDR3 coding sequence is TGCGCCAGCACTGGTGGGGGAAGTAGCACTGAAGCTTTCTTT.

The chain employs TRBV30 and TRBJ1-1; D is possibly TRBD1 (6 bases). Germline V gives CDR1 GTSNPN, CDR2 SVGIG (reference sequence). Trimming stripped 0 bases from V and 1 base from J, with 12 bases between. The CDR3 sequence is 15 residues long. The CDR3 is CAWSVQGRGNTEAFF. Here the CDR3 DNA reads TGTGCCTGGAGTGTACAGGGAAGGGGGAACACTGAAGCTTTCTTT.

In this sample, this clone turned up once. The rearrangement uses TRBV21-1 and TRBJ2-3; TRBD1 is taken as the D call from the table, unchecked against the DNA. TRBV21-1 counts as a pseudogene. CDR3 size: 16 residues. CDR3: CASSKGRGGRTDTQYF. As DNA, the CDR3 is TGTGCCAGCAGCAAAGGTAGAGGGGGACGTACAGATACGCAGTATTTT.

This chain joins TRBV9 and TRBJ1-6; D is uncertain. The V end was cut by 3 bases, the J end by 11 bases, with 12 bases between. The germline CDR1 and CDR2 sequences are SGDLS and YYNGEE. The CDR3 sequence is 13 residues long. CDR3 in amino acids: CASSALTNPPLHF. In DNA, the CDR3 is TGTGCCAGCAGCGCCCTGACCAATCCACCCCTCCACTTT. Full variable domain (remainder filled in from reference TRBV9 and TRBJ1-6): DSGVTQTPKHLITATGQRVTLRCSPRSGDLSVYWYQQSLDQGLQFLIQYYNGEERAKGNILERFSAQQFPDLHSELNLSSLELGDSALYFCASSALTNPPLHFGNGTRLTVT.

This clone was counted once. The rearrangement joins TRBV7-2 to TRBJ1-1; 11 nucleotides line up with TRBD1. CDR3 length equals 17 residues. Germline CDR1 SGHTA, CDR2 FQGNSA. V lost 4 bases and J lost 1; bases outside the gene matches: 8. CDR3 residues: CASSSIRDRGENTEAFF. DNA of the CDR3: TGTGCCAGCAGCTCCATTCGGGACAGGGGGGAGAACACTGAAGCTTTCTTT.

The rearrangement links TRBV7-9 to TRBJ2-2; 8 nucleotides match TRBD1. Trimming took 4 bases from V and 6 from J; bases not matched to a gene: 10. Per the germline V gene, CDR1 is SEHNR and CDR2 is FQNEAQ (reference sequence). There are 16 residues in the CDR3. CDR3 protein: CASSSRFSGGPGELFF. As DNA, the CDR3 is TGTGCCAGCAGCTCTCGCTTCTCAGGGGGCCCCGGGGAGCTGTTTTTT.

J is TRBJ1-1 and V is TRBV20-1, with D uncertain. Germline V gene lookup returns CDR1 DFQATT and CDR2 SNEGSKA (reference sequence). The germline V and J ends were trimmed by 3 bases and 5 bases, with 13 bases remaining between them. CDR3 size: 13 residues. The CDR3 DNA follows: TGCAGTGCTAGTGCTGGTAGGGTGACTGAAGCTTTCTTT. Its protein product is CSASAGRVTEAFF.

The rearrangement uses TRBV2 and TRBJ2-5; D tentatively reads TRBD1 or TRBD2 (5 bases each). Germline lookup yields CDR1 SNHLY and CDR2 FYNNEI. Between the trimmed V and J ends, which lost 2 bases and 5 bases, there was a span of 21 bases. The CDR3 is 17 residues long. The CDR3 DNA follows: TGTGCCAGCAGTGAAATTAGTGAGGGCAGGGTCGGGGAGACCCAGTACTTC. It yields the protein CASSEISEGRVGETQYF.